This T cell receptor beta chain appears in the sequencing data of a study of CD8 T cells in Susac syndrome. Reverse transcription of roughly 0.45 to 1 ug RNA was performed with random hexamers. The immunoSEQ assay covered 54 Vbeta and 13 Jbeta segments for CDR3. TCRdb re-analysed the immunoSEQ multiplex PCR reads in MiXCR, keeping a single row per CDR3 protein. Of about 140,000 distinct CDR3 sequences listed, 95% are singletons. Trimming stripped 4 bases from V and 0 bases from J, with 10 bases between. Per the germline V gene, CDR1 is LGHDT and CDR2 is YNNKEL (reference sequence). This CDR3 spans 15 amino acids.

The TCR sequence derives from a human donor with Susac syndrome. Sequenced: CD4+ T cells from PBMCs. The J gene is TRBJ2-1, the V gene TRBV3-1; D not certain. The DNA for the CDR3 is TGTGCCAGCAGCCGCGGCTCAAGCTCCTACAATGAGCAGTTCTTC. Encoded protein: CASSRGSSSYNEQFF.